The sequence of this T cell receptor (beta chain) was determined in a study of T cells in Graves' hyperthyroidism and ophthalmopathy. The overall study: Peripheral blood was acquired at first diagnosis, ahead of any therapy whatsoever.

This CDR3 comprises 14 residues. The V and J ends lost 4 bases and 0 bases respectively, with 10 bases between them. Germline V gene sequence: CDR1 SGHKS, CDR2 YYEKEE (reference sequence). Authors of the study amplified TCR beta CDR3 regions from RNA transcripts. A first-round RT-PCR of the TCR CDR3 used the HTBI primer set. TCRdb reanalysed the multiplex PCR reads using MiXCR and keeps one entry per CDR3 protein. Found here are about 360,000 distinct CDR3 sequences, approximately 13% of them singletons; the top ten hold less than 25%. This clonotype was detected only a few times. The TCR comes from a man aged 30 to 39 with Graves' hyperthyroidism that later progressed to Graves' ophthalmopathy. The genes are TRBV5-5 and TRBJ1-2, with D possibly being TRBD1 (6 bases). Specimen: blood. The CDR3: CASSIQGANYGYTF. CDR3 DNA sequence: TGTGCCAGCAGCATACAGGGAGCTAACTATGGCTACACCTTC.